The clone carrying this T cell receptor beta chain was counted many times. This sample stems from a study of regulatory T cells in long-lasting Graves disease. HTBI primers from iRepertoire and Arm-PCR of CDR3 regions yielded the TCR beta libraries. One entry per CDR3 protein results from TCRdb running MiXCR on the multiplex PCR reads. Counted here are roughly 450,000 distinct CDR3 sequences, 20% occurring once; the ten biggest clones make up under 9%. Germline CDR1 reads SEHNR; CDR2 reads FQNEAQ (reference sequence). This CDR3 is 15 amino acids long. The ends lost 2 bases at V and 6 bases at J; junction bases unmatched: 8. As to time point: persistent/refractory GD, antithyroid drugs over 5 years with positive TRAb. Generation of the TCR library employed RNA extracted from PBMCs.

This TCR derives from a female donor with Graves disease. Sequencing was performed on peripheral blood mononuclear cells (PBMCs), taken when the disease was refractory, from a patient treated with antithyroid drugs. V gene TRBV7-9 combines with J gene TRBJ1-2; 8 bases are a match to TRBD1. The CDR3 is CASSLRDRWGDGYTF. DNA of the CDR3: TGTGCCAGCAGCTTAAGGGACAGGTGGGGTGATGGCTACACCTTC. Full variable domain (missing parts from reference TRBV7-9 and TRBJ1-2): DTGVSQNPRHKITKRGQNVTFRCDPISEHNRLYWYRQTLGQGPEFLTYFQNEAQLEKSRLLSDRFSAERPKGSFSTLEIQRTEQGDSAMYLCASSLRDRWGDGYTFGSGTRLTVV.